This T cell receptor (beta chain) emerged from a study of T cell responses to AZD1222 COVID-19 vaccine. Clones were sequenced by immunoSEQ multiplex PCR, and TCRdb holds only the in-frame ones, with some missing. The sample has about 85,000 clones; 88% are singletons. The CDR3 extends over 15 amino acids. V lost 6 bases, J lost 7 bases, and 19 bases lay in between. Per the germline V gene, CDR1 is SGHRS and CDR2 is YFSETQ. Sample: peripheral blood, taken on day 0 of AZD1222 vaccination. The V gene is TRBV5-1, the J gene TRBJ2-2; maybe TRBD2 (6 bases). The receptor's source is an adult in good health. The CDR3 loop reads CASTTSPGESGELFF. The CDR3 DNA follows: TGCGCCAGCACCACTAGCCCTGGTGAGAGCGGGGAGCTGTTTTTT.